The 13 T cell receptor beta chains below all came from one sample that was sequenced in a study of shared clonotypes between healthy human individuals (dated by TCRdb to 2020 to 2021). Receptor amplification or capture employed the immunoSEQ multiplex PCR assay. TCRdb obtained this table from immuneACCESS and retained in-frame rearrangements with V and J assigned. These tables miss some clones; where compared with another copy, unresolved V genes account for less than half of the shortfall, and the remainder is unexplained. The sample table records about 2.4 million clones; roughly nine tenths of these occur just once. Clones ranked in the top ten supply about 0.13% of the sample. The material sequenced was naive CD4+ T cells sorted from blood. In light of the paper, this sample's cell subset or site label describes: CD45RA+ positively selected. These TCRs come from a man younger than 35 in good health.

With respect to this clone: This CDR3 is also generated by other DNA sequences in the sample. The genes are TRBV5-4 and TRBJ2-5, with TRBD1 matching over 10 bases. V shed 4 bases and J 2 bases; nucleotides not matched to a gene: 2. CDR3 size: 14 residues. Germline lookup yields CDR1 SGHNT and CDR2 YYREEE (reference sequence). The CDR3 nucleotides are TGTGCCAGCAGCCTGGGACAGGGGCAAGAGACCCAGTACTTC. Its protein product is CASSLGQGQETQYF.

This clone was counted once. The chain couples TRBV4-3 to TRBJ2-1; 8 nucleotides line up with TRBD2. The germline CDR1 and CDR2 sequences are LGHNA and YSLEER. V lost 0 bases to trimming and J lost 6 bases; unmatched junction nucleotides: 10. The CDR3 is 17 amino acids. The CDR3 is CASSQDVGLVGGNEQFF. The CDR3 coding sequence is TGCGCCAGCAGCCAAGATGTGGGACTAGTTGGGGGCAATGAGCAGTTCTTC.

CDR3: CASSLVKGAPNTEAFF. CDR3 nucleotides: TGTGCCAGCAGCTTAGTTAAGGGGGCGCCGAACACTGAAGCTTTCTTT. The rearrangement links TRBV7-8 to TRBJ1-1, with 7 bases aligning to TRBD1. The V and J ends lost 1 base and 1 base, in that order; junction bases with no gene match: 6. Germline-derived CDR1 and CDR2 are SGHVS and FQNEAQ. The CDR3 covers 16 residues.

The rearrangement links TRBV5-1 to TRBJ2-7; no definite D call. Germline V gene lookup returns CDR1 SGHRS and CDR2 YFSETQ. With 4 bases removed from V and 1 base from J, the gap between germline ends came to 9 bases. The CDR3 length is 13 residues. DNA of the CDR3: TGCGCCAGCAGCAGGTACGGGTCCTACGAGCAGTACTTC. This translates into CASSRYGSYEQYF.

This chain joins TRBV5-1 and TRBJ2-7; TRBD2 agrees at 7 bases. V was clipped by 0 bases and J by 2 bases; unmatched bases: 8. The germline V gene has CDR1 SGHRS and CDR2 YFSETQ. The CDR3 totals 16 residues. The CDR3 coding sequence is TGCGCCAGCAGCTTGGAGTTGAGCGGGGTACCCTACGAGCAGTACTTC. Its translation: CASSLELSGVPYEQYF.

The chain is built from TRBV27 and TRBJ1-6; 7 bases are shared with TRBD1. The J segment lost 10 bases and the V segment lost 7 bases, leaving 10 bases of the junction unmatched. The CDR3 sequence is 14 residues long. Germline CDR1 is MNHEY and CDR2 is SMNVEV (reference sequence). The CDR3 protein is CASNEQGQRSPLHF. CDR3 DNA: TGTGCCAGCAATGAACAGGGGCAGCGCTCACCCCTCCACTTT.

The J gene is TRBJ2-3, the V gene TRBV1. TRBV1 is a pseudogene locus. The CDR3 runs 15 residues. The CDR3 spells CTSSPAGASTDTQYF. The CDR3 coding sequence is TGCACCAGCAGCCCCGCCGGCGCCTCCACAGATACGCAGTATTTT.

Turning to this clone: The sample holds other DNA sequences that translate to the same CDR3. The J gene is TRBJ2-5, the V gene TRBV6-5; a possible D gene is TRBD2 (6 bases). The CDR3 is 15 residues long. CDR1 and CDR2 (germline): MNHEY, SVGAGI. Trimming pared 0 bases from V and 5 bases from J, leaving 13 bases between. CDR3: CASSYSTGVGETQYF. The CDR3 coding sequence is TGTGCCAGCAGTTACTCGACGGGGGTTGGGGAGACCCAGTACTTC.

The J gene is TRBJ2-7, the V gene TRBV9; the D gene is possibly TRBD1 (5 bases). Between the trimmed V and J ends, which lost 0 bases and 3 bases, there was a span of 10 bases. The germline CDR1 and CDR2 sequences are SGDLS and YYNGEE. The CDR3 is made up of 14 amino acids. In DNA form, the CDR3 reads TGTGCCAGCAGCGTAGATCAGGGTGGCTACGAGCAGTACTTC. It encodes CASSVDQGGYEQYF.

The chain recombines TRBV5-6 with TRBJ1-5; no definite D call. Trimming removed 2 bases at V and 4 bases at J, with 19 bases between. CDR3 length: 17 amino acids. Germline CDR1 reads SGHDT; CDR2 reads YYEEEE. The CDR3 bases are TGTGCCAGCAGCTTATCGTGGCAGCTCGATGGGAATCAGCCCCAGCATTTT. Translating gives CASSLSWQLDGNQPQHF.

With respect to this clone: The sample contains more than one DNA sequence encoding this CDR3. This chain links TRBV5-1 with TRBJ2-3; 8 positions agree with TRBD2. With V trimmed by 4 bases and J by 0 bases, 4 bases remained unmatched. The CDR3 has 15 amino acids. Germline assignment: CDR1 SGHRS and CDR2 YFSETQ. The CDR3 nucleotides read TGCGCCAGCAGCCTGGGACTAGTTAGCACAGATACGCAGTATTTT. This gives the protein CASSLGLVSTDTQYF.

The V gene is TRBV28, the J gene TRBJ2-2; perhaps TRBD1 as D (5 bases). Per the germline V gene, CDR1 is MDHEN and CDR2 is SYDVKM. The CDR3 extends over 15 amino acids. V dropped 4 bases and J dropped 6 bases, with 15 bases sitting between them. The CDR3 region is CASSSAGKESGELFF. The CDR3 nucleotides are TGTGCCAGCAGTTCGGCAGGGAAAGAATCCGGGGAGCTGTTTTTT. The whole variable domain, filled in from reference TRBV28 and TRBJ2-2, reads DVKVTQSSRYLVKRTGEKVFLECVQDMDHENMFWYRQDPGLGLRLIYFSYDVKMKEKGDIPEGYSVSREKKERFSLILESASTNQTSMYLCASSSAGKESGELFFGEGSRLTVL.

The chain links TRBV2 to TRBJ2-5, with unresolved D. CDR1 and CDR2 (germline): SNHLY, FYNNEI. The CDR3 runs 14 residues. V lost 2 bases to trimming and J lost 7 bases, with 14 bases between them. CDR3 coding DNA: TGTGCCAGCAGTGAATCAGACCTGTGGGGGACCCAGTACTTC. It specifies CASSESDLWGTQYF.